The rows below give T cell receptor beta chains drawn from one sample of a study of regulatory T cells in long-lasting Graves disease. TCRdb fed the multiplex PCR reads into MiXCR, producing one record per CDR3 protein. The sample has approximately 540,000 distinct CDR3 sequences, 12% seen once; the top ten hold 8% to 10%. This sample was shared with a second study, whose subject was T cells in Graves' hyperthyroidism and ophthalmopathy.

The sample in question was peripheral blood mononuclear cells (PBMCs), obtained at new diagnosis, from a patient treated with antithyroid drugs. These receptors all stem from a woman under 40 with Graves disease. The CDR3 runs from the conserved cysteine through the conserved F or W. A D gene is named only where the DNA matches it firmly. Expanded clones are given a class, and other clones once, few, many or no size at all.

>many|TRBJ1-1|TRBD1|TRBV25-1
CASSEPGQVDTEAFF
TGTGCCAGCAGTGAACCGGGACAGGTCGACACTGAAGCTTTCTTT
>many|TRBJ2-1|NA|TRBV19
CASSMRAGLSYNEQFF
TGTGCCAGTAGTATGCGGGCGGGTCTCTCCTACAATGAGCAGTTCTTC
>NA|TRBJ2-4|NA|TRBV7-2
CASSLAGLQYF
TGTGCCAGCAGCTTGGCCGGGCTTCAGTACTTC
>many|TRBJ1-1|NA|TRBV11-1
CASSLAYRNTEAFF
TGTGCCAGCAGCTTAGCTTATAGGAACACTGAAGCTTTCTTT
>many|TRBJ1-2|NA|TRBV6-2/TRBV6-3
CASRDPGTNDYGYTF
TGTGCCAGCAGAGACCCTGGGACGAACGATTATGGCTACACCTTC
>many|TRBJ1-2|TRBD1|TRBV18
CASSGTGTPSSYGYTF
TGTGCCAGCTCCGGGACAGGGACCCCGTCCTCCTATGGCTACACCTTC
>NA|TRBJ1-6|NA|TRBV6-2/TRBV6-3
CASSERQNSPLHF
TGTGCCAGCAGTGAGCGGCAGAATTCACCCCTCCACTTT
>many|TRBJ2-1|NA|TRBV9
CASSVGGDNEQFF
TGTGCCAGCAGCGTGGGGGGCGACAATGAGCAGTTCTTC
>many|TRBJ2-7|TRBD2|TRBV20-1
CSARGPGRSPREGYEQYF
TGCAGTGCTCGGGGACCGGGACGGTCCCCCAGGGAGGGCTACGAGCAGTACTTC
>NA|TRBJ2-7|TRBD1|TRBV2
CASSREGTGGYEQYF
TGTGCCAGCAGTAGGGAGGGGACAGGGGGCTACGAGCAGTACTTC
>many|TRBJ2-2|TRBD1|TRBV11-2
CASSGLRGRTGELFF
TGTGCCAGCAGCGGTTTAAGGGGGCGGACCGGGGAGCTGTTTTTT
>few|TRBJ2-1|NA|TRBV12-3/TRBV12-4
CASSSASPYNEQFF
TGTGCCAGCAGTTCGGCCAGTCCCTACAATGAGCAGTTCTTC
>many|TRBJ2-3|TRBD2|TRBV20-1
CSARAPGLAGGYPDTQYF
TGCAGTGCTAGAGCACCGGGACTAGCGGGAGGGTACCCAGATACGCAGTATTTT
>NA|TRBJ2-3|TRBD2|TRBV6-2/TRBV6-3
CASSQALAGGWDTQYF
TGTGCCAGCAGTCAAGCACTAGCGGGAGGATGGGATACGCAGTATTTT
>few|TRBJ1-5|NA|TRBV6-5
CASSLGTGLYQPQHF
TGTGCCAGCAGTTTAGGGACTGGACTTTATCAGCCCCAGCATTTT
>few|TRBJ1-5|NA|TRBV24-1
CATSAGDQPQHF
TGTGCCACCAGTGCGGGGGATCAGCCCCAGCATTTT
>few|TRBJ2-7|NA|TRBV5-8
CASSLGRNLYEQYF
TGTGCCAGCAGCTTAGGCCGAAACCTCTACGAGCAGTACTTC
>few|TRBJ2-3|NA|TRBV6-2/TRBV6-3
CASSYPNTQYF
TGTGCCAGCAGTTACCCCAATACGCAGTATTTT
>NA|TRBJ2-5|NA|TRBV9
CASSVGRGAGETQYF
TGTGCCAGCAGCGTAGGTCGAGGAGCGGGAGAGACCCAGTACTTC
>NA|TRBJ1-5|TRBD1|TRBV28
CASSSDRGLRPQHF
TGTGCCAGCAGTTCTGACAGGGGGCTTAGGCCCCAGCATTTT
>NA|TRBJ2-2|TRBD2|TRBV7-2
CASSQGPLASGGNTGELFF
TGCGCCAGCAGCCAAGGCCCGTTGGCTAGCGGGGGGAACACCGGGGAGCTGTTTTTT
>many|TRBJ2-7|TRBD2|TRBV11-2
CASSWVGGSSYEQYF
TGTGCCAGCAGCTGGGTAGGCGGGAGCTCCTACGAGCAGTACTTC
>many|TRBJ2-5|NA|TRBV29-1
CSVNPPSETQYF
TGCAGCGTCAACCCCCCCTCAGAGACCCAGTACTTC
>NA|TRBJ1-1|NA|TRBV3-1
CASSPPVGGVNTEAFF
TGTGCCAGCAGCCCACCAGTGGGGGGGGTGAACACTGAAGCTTTCTTT
>NA|TRBJ2-7|NA|TRBV9
CASSENVGGGYEQYF
TGTGCCAGCAGCGAAAATGTAGGGGGGGGCTACGAGCAGTACTTC
>few|TRBJ1-5|NA|TRBV10-3
CAISESTGGQPQHF
TGTGCCATCAGTGAGTCGACGGGGGGTCAGCCCCAGCATTTT
>NA|TRBJ1-1|NA|TRBV7-9
CASSFPPRRNTEAFF
TGTGCCAGCAGCTTCCCCCCCCGGCGGAACACTGAAGCTTTCTTT
>many|TRBJ2-2|NA|TRBV28
CATRDLRTGELFF
TGTGCCACCAGGGACCTCCGCACCGGGGAGCTGTTTTTT
>many|TRBJ2-1|NA|TRBV27
CASSLGARQREQFF
TGTGCCAGCAGTTTAGGAGCCCGACAACGTGAGCAGTTCTTC
>many|TRBJ2-1|TRBD1|TRBV5-1
CASSFEGTGDHEQFF
TGCGCCAGCAGCTTTGAAGGGACAGGGGACCATGAGCAGTTCTTC
>many|TRBJ2-7|TRBD1|TRBV7-8
CASSFGQVPSYEQYF
TGTGCCAGCAGCTTTGGACAGGTTCCCTCCTACGAGCAGTACTTC
>few|TRBJ2-7|NA|TRBV7-9
CASSLASNYAYEQYF
TGTGCCAGCAGCTTAGCGTCCAACTATGCTTACGAGCAGTACTTC
>many|TRBJ1-4|NA|TRBV12-3/TRBV12-4
CASSLGRGEKLFF
TGTGCCAGCAGTTTAGGCAGAGGGGAAAAACTGTTTTTT
>many|TRBJ1-5|NA|TRBV7-2
CASSLGGVWSNQPQHF
TGTGCCAGCAGCTTAGGGGGGGTTTGGAGCAATCAGCCCCAGCATTTT
>few|TRBJ2-3|TRBD2|TRBV7-3
CASSLGTSGRINTQYF
TGTGCCAGCAGCTTGGGGACTAGCGGGAGAATCAATACGCAGTATTTT
>many|TRBJ2-2|NA|TRBV2
CASSEALGGTGELFF
TGTGCCAGCAGTGAAGCGCTGGGAGGCACCGGGGAGCTGTTTTTT